This note documents a single T cell receptor beta chain sequence. Its antigen remains unknown. V trimming: 2 bases; J trimming: 6 bases; junction bases outside the gene matches: 7. CDR3 length: 14 residues. The germline V gene has CDR1 SNHLY and CDR2 FYNNEI. The data are from a study of T cell responses to AZD1222 COVID-19 vaccine. Overall study context: The study pooled second doses at about 4 or about 12 weeks.

Findings and caveats of the study: Only a handful of AZD1222 recipients, six or seven in all, had baseline seropositivity. Receipt of two AZD1222 doses was followed by a rise in Spike-specific TCR breadth and depth. There were mostly white British donors and more females than males, and clonal diversity was possibly underestimated.

Profiling relied on immunoSEQ multiplex PCR, and the TCRdb table lists in-frame clones only, not all of them. The sample holds fewer than 150,000 clones, around 89% seen once. This chain connects TRBV2 to TRBJ2-7; 7 positions agree with TRBD1. The sample in question was peripheral blood, obtained on day 0 of AZD1222 vaccination. The sequence derives from an adult in good health. CDR3 coding DNA: TGTGCCAGCAGTGAAATGGGGAAGGGGGCCGAGCAGTACTTC. It yields the protein CASSEMGKGAEQYF.